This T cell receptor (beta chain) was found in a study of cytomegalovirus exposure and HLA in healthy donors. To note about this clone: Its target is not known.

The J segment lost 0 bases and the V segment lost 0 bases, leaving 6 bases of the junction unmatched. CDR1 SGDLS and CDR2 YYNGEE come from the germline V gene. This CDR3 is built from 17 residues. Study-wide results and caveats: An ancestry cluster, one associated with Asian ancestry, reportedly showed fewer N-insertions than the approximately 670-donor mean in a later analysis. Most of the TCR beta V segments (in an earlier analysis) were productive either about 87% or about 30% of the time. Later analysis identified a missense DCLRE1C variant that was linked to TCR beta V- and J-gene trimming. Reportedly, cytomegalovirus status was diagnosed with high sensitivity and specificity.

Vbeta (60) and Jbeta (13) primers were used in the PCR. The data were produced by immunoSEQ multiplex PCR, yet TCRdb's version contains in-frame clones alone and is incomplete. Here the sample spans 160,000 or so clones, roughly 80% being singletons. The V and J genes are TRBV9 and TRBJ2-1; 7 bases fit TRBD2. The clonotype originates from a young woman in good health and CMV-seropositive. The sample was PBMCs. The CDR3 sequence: CASSVDGRGSSYNEQFF. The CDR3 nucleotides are TGTGCCAGCAGCGTAGATGGGCGGGGGAGCTCCTACAATGAGCAGTTCTTC.